This T cell receptor (beta chain) was sequenced during a study of shared clonotypes between healthy human individuals. Study conclusions and caveats: Sharing across four donors was highest in naive CD4 (approximately 5%) and lowest in memory CD8 (approximately 0.4%).

In regard to this clone: The antigen remains undetermined.

The method was immunoSEQ multiplex PCR; TCRdb's version includes in-frame clones alone and lacks a portion of them. The table has approximately 1.4 million clones, approximately 98% seen once; the top ten hold approximately 0.45%. Trimming removed 3 bases at V and 8 bases at J, with 9 bases between. This CDR3 is built from 12 residues. The germline V gene has CDR1 SGHTA and CDR2 FQGNSA. This chain connects TRBV7-2 to TRBJ2-3, with no clear D. Sequenced input: naive CD4+ T cells sorted from blood. Subset defined: CD45RA+ positively selected. The clonotype was recovered from a man aged 25-45 years in good health. The CDR3 is CASSFDVATQYF. Here the CDR3 DNA reads TGTGCCAGCAGCTTCGACGTAGCTACGCAGTATTTT.